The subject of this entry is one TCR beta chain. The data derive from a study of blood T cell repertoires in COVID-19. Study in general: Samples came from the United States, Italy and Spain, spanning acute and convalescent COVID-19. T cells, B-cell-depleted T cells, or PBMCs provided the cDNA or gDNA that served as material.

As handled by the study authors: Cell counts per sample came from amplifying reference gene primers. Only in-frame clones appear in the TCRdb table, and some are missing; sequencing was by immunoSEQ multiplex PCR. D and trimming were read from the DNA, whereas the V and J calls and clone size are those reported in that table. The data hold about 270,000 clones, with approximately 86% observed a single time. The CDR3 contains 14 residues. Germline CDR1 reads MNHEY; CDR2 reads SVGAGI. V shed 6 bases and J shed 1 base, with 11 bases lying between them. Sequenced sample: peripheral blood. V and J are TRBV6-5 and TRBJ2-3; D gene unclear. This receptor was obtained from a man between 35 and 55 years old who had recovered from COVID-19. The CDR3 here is CASSTPRGTDTQYF. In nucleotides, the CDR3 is TGTGCCAGCAGCACCCCTCGGGGCACAGATACGCAGTATTTT.